These 15 T cell receptor beta chains were all obtained from the same sample, sequenced in a study of blood T cell repertoires in COVID-19. The table came from immunoSEQ multiplex PCR; TCRdb's copy has only in-frame clones and leaves some out. The profile shows 40,000 to 65,000 clones, 82% of them singletons. Source material: peripheral blood. The source of these receptors is a human donor in a cohort sampled during active COVID-19.

This chain joins TRBV9 and TRBJ2-1, with TRBD1 as a possible D gene (5 bases). Germline V gives CDR1 SGDLS, CDR2 YYNGEE. V was clipped by 6 bases and J by 0 bases, with 13 bases between them. CDR3 length: 15 amino acids. The CDR3 loop reads CASNAAGISYNEQFF. In nucleotides, the CDR3 is TGTGCCAGCAATGCTGCAGGGATCTCCTACAATGAGCAGTTCTTC.

The chain links TRBV6-2 or TRBV6-3 to TRBJ2-2; D is perhaps TRBD2 (5 bases). The V gene lost 6 bases and the J gene lost 1 base, with 15 bases spanning the gap. Germline V gene sequence: CDR1 MNHEY, CDR2 SVGEGT. CDR3 length: 16 residues. The CDR3 reads CASSQSDYLNTGELFF. The CDR3 DNA is TGTGCCAGCAGCCAGTCAGACTACCTGAACACCGGGGAGCTGTTTTTT.

The chain joins TRBV5-1 to TRBJ1-1; D ambiguous. Germline-derived CDR1 and CDR2 are SGHRS and YFSETQ. The CDR3 runs to 14 residues. The V end was cut by 5 bases, the J end by 1 base, with 12 bases between. Written as DNA, the CDR3 is TGCGCCAGCAGTTTCTTCGGGGAGAACACTGAAGCTTTCTTT. Translating gives CASSFFGENTEAFF.

This chain joins TRBV7-2 and TRBJ1-2; possibly TRBD1 for D (5 bases). Deletions cut 2 bases from V and 8 bases from J, with 18 bases between. In germline, CDR1 is SGHTA, CDR2 FQGNSA. There are 15 residues in the CDR3. The CDR3 region is CASSLRRGLSGGYTF. The CDR3 coding sequence is TGTGCCAGCAGCTTAAGGAGGGGTTTATCAGGGGGCTACACCTTC.

V and J are TRBV5-8 and TRBJ1-4; tentative D call: TRBD1 (6 bases). Trimming left V 2 bases short and J 5 bases short, with 10 bases between. This CDR3 comprises 14 residues. Germline V gene lookup returns CDR1 SGHTS and CDR2 YDEGEE. This chain's CDR3 is CASSFRGGNEKLFF. The CDR3 bases are TGTGCCAGCAGCTTTAGGGGGGGGAATGAAAAACTGTTTTTT.

Only one count was recorded for this clone. This chain links TRBV6-2 or TRBV6-3 with TRBJ1-6; 8 nucleotides line up with TRBD1. CDR1 and CDR2 from the germline V gene are MNHEY and SVGEGT. The CDR3 runs 15 residues. V was clipped by 5 bases and J by 11 bases; unmatched bases: 11. The CDR3 region has the DNA TGTGCCAGCAGTCTAGGGACAGGCAGGCGACCACCCCTCCACTTT. Amino acid sequence: CASSLGTGRRPPLHF.

This clone was seen more than once but under ten times. The V gene is TRBV19, the J gene TRBJ2-1, with a tentative D call TRBD2 (5 bases). CDR1 is LNHDA and CDR2 is SQIVND in the germline V gene (reference sequence). This CDR3 spans 13 amino acids. Trimming cost V 6 bases and J 8 bases, with 14 bases left between them. The chain's CDR3 is CASSGLSPDEQFF. The CDR3 DNA follows: TGTGCCAGTAGCGGACTTTCCCCGGATGAGCAGTTCTTC. The whole variable domain, filled in from reference TRBV19 and TRBJ2-1, reads DGGITQSPKYLFRKEGQNVTLSCEQNLNHDAMYWYRQDPGQGLRLIYYSQIVNDFQKGDIAEGYSVSREKKESFPLTVTSAQKNPTAFYLCASSGLSPDEQFFGPGTRLTVL.

This chain uses TRBV6-1 with TRBJ1-1; D may be TRBD1 (6 bases). The germline V gene has CDR1 MNHNS and CDR2 SASEGT. Trimming took off 2 bases at V and 4 bases at J, with 11 bases between the two ends. The CDR3 spans 14 residues. CDR3 bases: TGTGCCAGCAGTGAACAGGGGACGGGCACTGAAGCTTTCTTT. This gives the protein CASSEQGTGTEAFF.

This clone was picked up many times. The gene calls are TRBV23-1 and TRBJ2-3, with TRBD1 matching over 8 bases. TRBV23-1 is treated as an ORF (open reading frame) with a function not yet certain. J was trimmed by 7 bases and V by 6 bases; bases with no gene match: 12. The CDR3 extends over 15 amino acids. The DNA for the CDR3 is TGCGCCAGCAGCCTTAAACCAGGGGGCGCGAATACGCAGTATTTT. Translated: CASSLKPGGANTQYF.

The chain combines TRBV7-9 with TRBJ2-3; maybe TRBD2 (5 bases). There are 15 residues in the CDR3. The germline V gene encodes CDR1 SEHNR and CDR2 FQNEAQ (reference sequence). V was cut by 5 bases and J by 1 base, with 13 bases left in between. The CDR3 DNA follows: TGTGCCAGCAGCCATTCGGACTTTCGCACAGATACGCAGTATTTT. It translates to CASSHSDFRTDTQYF.

The chain couples TRBV6-4 to TRBJ2-3; 14 nucleotides line up with TRBD2. Per germline, CDR1 MRHNA and CDR2 SNTAGT. This CDR3 spans 16 amino acids. The V gene end was trimmed by 6 bases and the J gene end by 3 bases; junction bases not matched to a gene: 5. The CDR3, as DNA: TGTGCCAGCAGCCTAGGGACTAGCGGGGGAACAGATACGCAGTATTTT. The encoded protein is CASSLGTSGGTDTQYF.

The chain employs TRBV6-5 and TRBJ1-4, with D possibly being TRBD1 (5 bases). Germline V gene sequence: CDR1 MNHEY, CDR2 SVGAGI. CDR3 length: 13 residues. V was trimmed by 8 bases and J by 8 bases, leaving 15 bases between them. CDR3 region: CASQGAATEKLFF. The CDR3, as DNA: TGTGCCAGCCAAGGGGCCGCTACCGAAAAACTGTTTTTT.

The chain joins TRBV25-1 to TRBJ1-6; TRBD1 might be the D (6 bases). The CDR3 totals 17 residues. Germline V CDR1 and CDR2: MGHDK, SYGVNS. Trimming removed 10 bases from V and 7 bases from J, with 26 bases in between. The DNA of the CDR3 is TGTGCCACCCTACCTAACGGTGGGGCAGGGGTGAATTCACCCCTCCACTTT. It yields the protein CATLPNGGAGVNSPLHF. Looking up the rest from reference TRBV25-1 and TRBJ1-6 gives the full variable domain: EADIYQTPRYLVIGTGKKITLECSQTMGHDKMYWYQQDPGMELHLIHYSYGVNSTEKGDLSSESTVSRIRTEHFPLTLESARPSHTSQYLCATLPNGGAGVNSPLHFGNGTRLTVT.

This clone was observed a handful of times. This chain links TRBV7-9 with TRBJ1-2; the D is unclear. The CDR3 has 11 amino acids. Germline CDR1 and CDR2: SEHNR and FQNEAQ (reference sequence). V lost 5 bases and J lost 9, with 10 bases in between. CDR3 DNA sequence: TGTGCCAGCAGCGCGGTCGAGAGCTACACCTTC. It yields the protein CASSAVESYTF.

This clone was picked up one time. V is TRBV6-4 and J is TRBJ2-3; D remains ambiguous. The CDR3 has 13 amino acids. The ends were cut back, 4 bases at V and 5 bases at J, with 10 bases in the middle. Germline CDR1 is MRHNA and CDR2 is SNTAGT. In DNA, the CDR3 is TGTGCCAGCAGTGTCGCCCCAGAAGATACGCAGTATTTT. Its protein product is CASSVAPEDTQYF.